This record covers a single T cell receptor beta chain. Germline V CDR1 and CDR2: SEHNR, FQNEAQ (reference sequence). This CDR3 is built from 17 residues. V shed 5 bases, J shed 4 bases, and the junction held 8 bases outside the gene matches. The data were obtained in a study of control samples from healthy donors and cancer patients. Profiling relied on immunoSEQ multiplex PCR, and the TCRdb table lists in-frame clones only, not all of them. The sample comprises over 120,000 clones, more than 90% of which are singletons, and under 4% rests with the top ten. The sequenced material came from blood. The chain joins TRBV7-9 to TRBJ2-3; 14 bases are shared with TRBD2. This receptor was obtained from a man aged 25-45 years in good health. The chain's CDR3 is CASSPTSGGAVSDTQYF. For the CDR3, the DNA is TGTGCCAGCAGCCCGACTAGCGGGGGGGCCGTTTCAGATACGCAGTATTTT.